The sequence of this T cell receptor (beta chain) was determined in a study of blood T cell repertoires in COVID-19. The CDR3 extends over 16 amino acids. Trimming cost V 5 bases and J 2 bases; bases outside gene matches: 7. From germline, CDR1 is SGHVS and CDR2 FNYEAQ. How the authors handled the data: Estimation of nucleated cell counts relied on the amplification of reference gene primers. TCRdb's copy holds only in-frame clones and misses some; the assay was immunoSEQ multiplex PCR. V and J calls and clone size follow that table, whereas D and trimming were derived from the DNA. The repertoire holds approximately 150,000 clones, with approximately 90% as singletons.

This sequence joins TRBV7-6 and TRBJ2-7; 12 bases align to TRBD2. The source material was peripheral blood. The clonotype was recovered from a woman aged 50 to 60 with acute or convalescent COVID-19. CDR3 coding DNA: TGTGCCAGCAGCCCCGGACTAGCGGGACCCCCCTACGAGCAGTACTTC. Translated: CASSPGLAGPPYEQYF.